This is a list of T cell receptor beta chains from one sample in a study of blood T cell repertoires in COVID-19. The protocol was immunoSEQ multiplex PCR, while the TCRdb copy is restricted to in-frame clones and leaves out a portion. The repertoire holds more than 85,000 clones, with about 88% as singletons. Sample: peripheral blood. Receptor source: a woman aged 55-69 years with acute or convalescent COVID-19. CDR3s include the opening cysteine and the closing phenylalanine or tryptophan. Fields, in order: CDR3 DNA, CDR3 protein, clone size, V gene, CDR3 length, J gene, D gene. A D gene is named only where the DNA matches it firmly. Not every row has a clone size; where given, it reads once, few, many or a size class.

CDR3nt: TGTGCCACCAGTGATGATCAGGGAATAAGCAATCAGCCCCAGCATTTT
CDR3aa: CATSDDQGISNQPQHF
abundance: NA
v_gene: TRBV24-1
len: 16
j_gene: TRBJ1-5
d_gene: NA

CDR3nt: TGTGCCAGCAGCCAAGCTAGGGGAGTGGCGGGGGGGCCCCATGAGCAGTTCTTC
CDR3aa: CASSQARGVAGGPHEQFF
abundance: once
v_gene: TRBV3-1/TRBV3-2
len: 18
j_gene: TRBJ2-1
d_gene: TRBD2

CDR3nt: TGTGCCTGGAGCCCGGGACAGGGAGGATTAGGCTACACCTTC
CDR3aa: CAWSPGQGGLGYTF
abundance: NA
v_gene: TRBV30
len: 14
j_gene: TRBJ1-2
d_gene: TRBD1

CDR3nt: TGTGCCAGCAGCGTTGACACGCGGACTTACGAGCAGTACTTC
CDR3aa: CASSVDTRTYEQYF
abundance: NA
v_gene: TRBV28
len: 14
j_gene: TRBJ2-7
d_gene: NA

CDR3nt: TGTGCCAGCAGCCAAGATGTCGGGGTTGGCTACACCTTC
CDR3aa: CASSQDVGVGYTF
abundance: NA
v_gene: TRBV3-1/TRBV3-2
len: 13
j_gene: TRBJ1-2
d_gene: NA

CDR3nt: TGTGCCAGCTCACCCACACCATTTAATGAAAAACTGTTTTTT
CDR3aa: CASSPTPFNEKLFF
abundance: NA
v_gene: TRBV18
len: 14
j_gene: TRBJ1-4
d_gene: NA

CDR3nt: TGTGCCAGCAGCTTAGACGGTGACAGGGGCTATGGCTACACCTTC
CDR3aa: CASSLDGDRGYGYTF
abundance: once
v_gene: TRBV7-9
len: 15
j_gene: TRBJ1-2
d_gene: TRBD1

CDR3nt: TGTGCCAGCAGTGCTGGCGGGGGACAGCCCCAGCATTTT
CDR3aa: CASSAGGGQPQHF
abundance: NA
v_gene: TRBV25-1
len: 13
j_gene: TRBJ1-5
d_gene: NA

CDR3nt: TGTGCTAGTGGTGCCGGGACAGGGGACCAAGAGACCCAGTACTTC
CDR3aa: CASGAGTGDQETQYF
abundance: NA
v_gene: TRBV12-5
len: 15
j_gene: TRBJ2-5
d_gene: TRBD1

CDR3nt: TGTGCCAGCAGTGTGCTAGCGGGGGGGTACAATGAGCAGTTCTTC
CDR3aa: CASSVLAGGYNEQFF
abundance: once
v_gene: TRBV2
len: 15
j_gene: TRBJ2-1
d_gene: TRBD2

CDR3nt: TGTGCCAGCAGCGCCAATACACAGGGGGGAAATGAAAAACTGTTTTTT
CDR3aa: CASSANTQGGNEKLFF
abundance: NA
v_gene: TRBV9
len: 16
j_gene: TRBJ1-4
d_gene: TRBD1

CDR3nt: TGTGCCTGGGACAACGCCAGGAACACTGAAGCTTTCTTT
CDR3aa: CAWDNARNTEAFF
abundance: NA
v_gene: TRBV30
len: 13
j_gene: TRBJ1-1
d_gene: NA

CDR3nt: TGTGCCAGCAGCCGCCAGGGCCTGGGGGCTTTCTTT
CDR3aa: CASSRQGLGAFF
abundance: NA
v_gene: TRBV5-5
len: 12
j_gene: TRBJ1-1
d_gene: NA

CDR3nt: TGTGCCAGCAGTCGGACAGGGAACTATGGCTACACCTTC
CDR3aa: CASSRTGNYGYTF
abundance: NA
v_gene: TRBV2
len: 13
j_gene: TRBJ1-2
d_gene: TRBD1

CDR3nt: TGTGCCAGCAGCTTAGACGGTCAGACTACCTTGGGTGGGGCCAACGTCCTGACTTTC
CDR3aa: CASSLDGQTTLGGANVLTF
abundance: NA
v_gene: TRBV7-2
len: 19
j_gene: TRBJ2-6
d_gene: NA

CDR3nt: TGTGCCAGCAGGCCGGGGGGCAATCAGCCCCAGCATTTT
CDR3aa: CASRPGGNQPQHF
abundance: NA
v_gene: TRBV2
len: 13
j_gene: TRBJ1-5
d_gene: NA

CDR3nt: TGTGCCAGCAGCTTAAGAAGAGGGTCAGAGGGTGAGAAGTTCTTC
CDR3aa: CASSLRRGSEGEKFF
abundance: NA
v_gene: TRBV7-9
len: 15
j_gene: TRBJ2-1
d_gene: NA

CDR3nt: TGTGCCAGCAGCCAGAACACAGGGGGCGCAGAGACCCAGTACTTC
CDR3aa: CASSQNTGGAETQYF
abundance: NA
v_gene: TRBV7-3
len: 15
j_gene: TRBJ2-5
d_gene: TRBD1